This T cell receptor beta chain was recovered during a study of blood T cell repertoires in COVID-19 (TCRdb year 2020). Regarding the research as a whole: Samples from collaborators originated in the United States, Italy and Spain and spanned both the acute and convalescent phases of COVID-19. A freely available public database, intended as a resource for researchers studying the immune response to SARS-CoV-2, is where the repertoires were released. Subjects who had been exposed to COVID-19, were actively infected with it, or had recovered from it provided the deeply sampled blood TCRbeta repertoires that made up the dataset. Sample metadata almost always included a de-identified subject ID, COVID-19 status, age in years and sex. Where HLA class I and class II types were available, the types were taken from metadata supplied by the sample provider, not from assay-based typing. The samples were drawn from the first 160 participants of the ongoing ImmuneRACE study and from roughly 1,300 subjects provided by 6 global collaborators. The material from the prospective study consisted of cDNA or gDNA derived from T cells, B-cell-depleted T cells, or PBMCs.

Collaborating institutions collected whole blood in K2EDTA tubes following their own protocols. For TCRbeta analysis, collaborator samples were shipped as frozen whole blood, as isolated PBMCs, or as DNA extracted from either sample type. The germline V gene sets CDR1 to ENHRY and CDR2 to SYGVKD. Including cysteine and phenylalanine, the CDR3 has 14 amino acids. Only the CDR3 part of the read is kept: 42 bases, read in frame from the first base. Here V drops 5 bases and J drops 4 bases, and the junction holds 7 bases not matched to any gene. As regards this clone: The antigen it recognizes is unknown. Base qualities are not at hand, and no much larger clone is one base apart.

TCRbeta CDR3 regions were amplified from genomic DNA using the immunoSEQ Assay, a bias-controlled multiplex PCR. Turning to the authors' computational methods: Nucleated cell counts per sample were estimated from amplification of reference gene primers within the assay. Sequence reads were collapsed and filtered to measure the absolute abundance of every unique TCRbeta CDR3 rearrangement. For each sample, productive Simpson clonality was calculated by taking the square root of Simpson's diversity index across productive rearrangements. TCRdb provides this immuneACCESS table in a form limited to in-frame rearrangements. Some clones are lacking; in checked studies, under half of them reflect an unresolved V gene, and why the rest are absent is not known. That table supplies the V and J calls and clone size; D and trimming were determined from the DNA. In all, the sample holds about 110,000 clones, and under 80% of those were seen once. Roughly 21% of the sample rests with the top ten.

Results and caveats for the whole study, not just this receptor: The amount of clinical and demographic metadata varied by source and participant and was provided uncurated.

Sequencing was done on a sample of peripheral blood. Here the chain combines TRBV10-3 and TRBJ2-7, with TRBD1 matching 8 junction bases. The sequence was obtained from a woman aged 70-85 years with acute or convalescent COVID-19. The CDR3 amino acid sequence is: CAISRSRGHYEQYF. The DNA is as follows: TGTGCCATCAGTCGGAGCAGGGGGCATTACGAGCAGTACTTC.